This section outlines one TCR beta chain sequence together with its context. Its specificity is not known. From the 5' RACE reads, TCRdb called clonotypes with MiXCR, one entry per CDR3 protein. Found here are 50,000 to 55,000 distinct CDR3 sequences, about 9.7% of them singletons; the top ten hold 4% to 5%. This CDR3 is built from 14 residues. Deletions cut 5 bases from V and 4 bases from J, with 12 bases between. Germline values: CDR1 MNHEY, CDR2 SVGAGI. The sample originates from a study of early T cells in non-severe SARS-CoV-2 infection. The overall study: The chains were unpaired, and the sequenced material was bulk RNA from unsorted whole blood.

General study findings and limits: The study's VDJdb matching favored anti-spike CD8 responses and missed private and CD4 specificities.

The receptor comes from an adult who was a healthcare worker with PCR-confirmed SARS-CoV-2 infection or an uninfected control (not recorded which). This chain uses TRBV6-5 with TRBJ1-5; D is perhaps TRBD1 (5 bases). Material: whole blood. CDR3 protein: CASSRDSLNQPQHF. Here the CDR3 DNA reads TGTGCCAGCAGTAGAGACAGCCTTAATCAGCCCCAGCATTTT.